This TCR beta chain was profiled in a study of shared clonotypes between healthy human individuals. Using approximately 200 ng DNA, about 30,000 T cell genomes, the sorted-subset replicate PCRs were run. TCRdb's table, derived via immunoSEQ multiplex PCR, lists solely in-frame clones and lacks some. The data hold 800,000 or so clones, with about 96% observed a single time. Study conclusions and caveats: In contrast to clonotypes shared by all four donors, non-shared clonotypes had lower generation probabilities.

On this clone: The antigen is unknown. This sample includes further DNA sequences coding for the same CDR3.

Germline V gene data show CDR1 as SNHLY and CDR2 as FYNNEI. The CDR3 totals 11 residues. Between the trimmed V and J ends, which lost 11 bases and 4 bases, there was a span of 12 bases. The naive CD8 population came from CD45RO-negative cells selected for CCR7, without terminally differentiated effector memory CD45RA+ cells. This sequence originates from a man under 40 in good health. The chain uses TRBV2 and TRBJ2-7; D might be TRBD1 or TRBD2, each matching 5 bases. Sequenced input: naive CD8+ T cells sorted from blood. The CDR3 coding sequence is TGTGCCGGGGGTCAAGGGTACGAGCAGTACTTC. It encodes CAGGQGYEQYF.